These 5 T cell receptor beta chains were sequenced from one sample in a study of shared clonotypes between healthy human individuals. Profiling relied on immunoSEQ multiplex PCR, and the TCRdb table lists in-frame clones only, not all of them. There are around 750,000 clones in the sample; approximately 79% occur only once, and more than 1.5% lies in the top ten. The specimen sequenced was memory CD4+ T cells sorted from blood. Described subset: CD45RA-negative fraction. Receptors originate from a woman in her twenties or thirties in good health.

V gene TRBV28 combines with J gene TRBJ2-1; D not certain. Looked up from germline, CDR1 is MDHEN and CDR2 is SYDVKM. The germline V and J ends were trimmed by 5 bases and 9 bases, with 11 bases remaining between them. CDR3 length equals 12 residues. CDR3 in amino acids: CASSPSLGEQFF. The CDR3 DNA reads TGTGCCAGCAGTCCCAGCTTGGGTGAGCAGTTCTTC.

The gene calls are TRBV14 and TRBJ1-3, with D maybe TRBD1 (5 bases). Trimming stripped 5 bases from V and 7 bases from J, with 18 bases between. The CDR3 runs 15 residues. The germline V gene has CDR1 SGHDN and CDR2 FVKESK. The DNA of the CDR3 is TGTGCCAGCAGCTCGGGGACTCCTTCCTGGAACACCATATATTTT. Protein: CASSSGTPSWNTIYF.

In its sample, this clone was seen a few times. V is TRBV19 and J is TRBJ1-5, with D uncertain. The germline V gene encodes CDR1 LNHDA and CDR2 SQIVND (reference sequence). The CDR3 has 13 amino acids. Trimming removed 4 bases from V and 3 bases from J, with 7 bases in between. The CDR3 DNA sequence: TGTGCCAGTAGTAACATCCTCAATCAGCCCCAGCATTTT. Its translation is CASSNILNQPQHF.

In the case of this clone: A much larger clonotype is one base distant, so this may be a read error. Distinct nucleotide sequences in the sample also encode this CDR3. The chain is built from TRBV5-1 and TRBJ2-1; 9 bases fit TRBD1. This CDR3 comprises 15 residues. V shed 3 bases, J shed 3 bases, and the junction held 4 bases outside the gene matches. Germline CDR1 and CDR2: SGHRS and YFSETQ. CDR3 sequence (DNA): TGCGCCAGCAGCTCCGGGACAGGGAGCTACAATGAGCAGTTCTTC. Amino acid sequence: CASSSGTGSYNEQFF.

The rearrangement joins TRBV27 to TRBJ1-2, with 8 bases identical to TRBD1. The ends lost 8 bases at V and 7 bases at J; junction bases unmatched: 6. The CDR3 sequence is 12 residues long. Germline V gene lookup returns CDR1 MNHEY and CDR2 SMNVEV (reference sequence). CDR3 sequence reads: CASQGAAGGYTF. The CDR3 DNA is TGTGCCAGCCAGGGGGCGGCTGGTGGCTACACCTTC.